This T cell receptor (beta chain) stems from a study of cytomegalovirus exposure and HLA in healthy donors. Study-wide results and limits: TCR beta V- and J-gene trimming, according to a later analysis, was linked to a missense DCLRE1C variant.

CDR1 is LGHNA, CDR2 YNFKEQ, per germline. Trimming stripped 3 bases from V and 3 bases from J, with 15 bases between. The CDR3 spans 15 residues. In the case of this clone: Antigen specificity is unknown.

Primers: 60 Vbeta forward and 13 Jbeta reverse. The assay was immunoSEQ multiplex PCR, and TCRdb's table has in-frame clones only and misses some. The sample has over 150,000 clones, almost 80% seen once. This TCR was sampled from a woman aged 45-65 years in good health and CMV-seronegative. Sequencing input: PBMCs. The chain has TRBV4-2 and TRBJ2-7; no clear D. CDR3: CASSQPQLSLYEQYF. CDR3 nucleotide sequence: TGTGCCAGCAGCCAGCCACAGCTTTCCCTCTACGAGCAGTACTTC.